These T cell receptor beta chains were read from a single sample in a study of T cell repertoires in cytomegalovirus infection. TCRdb reanalysed the reads using MiXCR and keeps one entry per CDR3 protein. The sample holds roughly 640,000 distinct CDR3 sequences, around 24% seen once. The sequenced material came from CD8+ T cells from PBMCs. The source is a human donor in good health (CMV status not recorded). Some clones in this sample may be carry-over from other donors' samples. CDR3s include the opening cysteine and the closing phenylalanine or tryptophan. The order of the fields is J gene, clone size, D gene, V gene, CDR3 protein, CDR3 DNA. D genes are given only for firm matches. A clone size is listed for some rows: how often the clone was seen (once, few, many), or a class if it is expanded.

J gene: TRBJ2-1; clone size: many; D gene: .; V gene: TRBV4-1; CDR3 protein: CASSQVADSSYNEQFF; CDR3 DNA: TGCGCCAGCAGCCAAGTGGCGGATAGCTCCTACAATGAGCAGTTCTTC
J gene: TRBJ2-7; clone size: .; D gene: TRBD1; V gene: TRBV10-3; CDR3 protein: CAISESGTGVDEQYF; CDR3 DNA: TGTGCCATCAGTGAGTCCGGAACAGGGGTGGACGAGCAGTACTTC
J gene: TRBJ2-1; clone size: .; D gene: .; V gene: TRBV27; CDR3 protein: CASSLSLDYNEQFF; CDR3 DNA: TGTGCCAGCAGTTTATCCCTCGACTACAATGAGCAGTTCTTC
J gene: TRBJ2-5; clone size: .; D gene: TRBD2; V gene: TRBV12-3/TRBV12-4; CDR3 protein: CASSPRGGEDQETQYF; CDR3 DNA: TGTGCCAGCAGTCCCCGCGGGGGGGAGGACCAAGAGACCCAGTACTTC
J gene: TRBJ1-1; clone size: .; D gene: .; V gene: TRBV20-1; CDR3 protein: CSAKTSGPMNTEAFF; CDR3 DNA: TGCAGTGCTAAAACTAGCGGGCCTATGAACACTGAAGCTTTCTTT
J gene: TRBJ2-5; clone size: .; D gene: TRBD1; V gene: TRBV29-1; CDR3 protein: CSVETGTGVLQETQYF; CDR3 DNA: TGCAGCGTTGAAACCGGGACAGGGGTCCTCCAAGAGACCCAGTACTTC
J gene: TRBJ2-1; clone size: few; D gene: .; V gene: TRBV5-4; CDR3 protein: CASSFSPPINEQFF; CDR3 DNA: TGTGCCAGCAGCTTCTCGCCCCCAATCAATGAGCAGTTCTTC
J gene: TRBJ2-1; clone size: .; D gene: .; V gene: TRBV28; CDR3 protein: CVSLGGVYNEQFF; CDR3 DNA: TGTGTCAGCCTAGGAGGGGTCTACAATGAGCAGTTCTTC
J gene: TRBJ2-2; clone size: .; D gene: .; V gene: TRBV20-1; CDR3 protein: CSARVPDGGAAGELFF; CDR3 DNA: TGCAGTGCTAGAGTCCCTGATGGGGGGGCGGCCGGGGAGCTGTTTTTT
J gene: TRBJ2-1; clone size: .; D gene: TRBD2; V gene: TRBV25-1; CDR3 protein: CASSASSGDSDEQFF; CDR3 DNA: TGTGCCAGCAGTGCCTCTAGCGGGGATTCTGATGAGCAGTTCTTC
J gene: TRBJ1-5; clone size: few; D gene: .; V gene: TRBV20-1; CDR3 protein: CSAPTEYSNQPQHF; CDR3 DNA: TGCAGTGCTCCGACAGAATATAGCAATCAGCCCCAGCATTTT
J gene: TRBJ1-1; clone size: many; D gene: TRBD1; V gene: TRBV7-8; CDR3 protein: CASSRRGQIDTEAFF; CDR3 DNA: TGTGCCAGCAGCCGGAGGGGGCAAATAGACACTGAAGCTTTCTTT
J gene: TRBJ1-1; clone size: .; D gene: .; V gene: TRBV29-1; CDR3 protein: CSFGLATEAFF; CDR3 DNA: TGCAGCTTCGGGCTAGCCACTGAAGCTTTCTTT
J gene: TRBJ2-3; clone size: .; D gene: TRBD2; V gene: TRBV7-2; CDR3 protein: CASSFQRGGSTDTQYF; CDR3 DNA: TGTGCCAGCAGCTTCCAGCGGGGGGGTAGCACAGATACGCAGTATTTT
J gene: TRBJ1-6; clone size: many; D gene: .; V gene: TRBV6-1; CDR3 protein: CASKDWALYNSPLHF; CDR3 DNA: TGTGCCAGCAAGGATTGGGCCTTATATAATTCACCCCTCCACTTT
J gene: TRBJ2-1; clone size: many; D gene: TRBD2; V gene: TRBV7-9; CDR3 protein: CASSFSSAGRNEQFF; CDR3 DNA: TGTGCCAGCAGCTTCAGTTCAGCGGGGAGGAATGAGCAGTTCTTC
J gene: TRBJ1-3; clone size: .; D gene: TRBD1; V gene: TRBV6-5; CDR3 protein: CASSYRTGSSGNTIYF; CDR3 DNA: TGTGCCAGCAGTTATAGGACAGGGAGCTCTGGAAACACCATATATTTT
J gene: TRBJ2-5; clone size: .; D gene: .; V gene: TRBV20-1; CDR3 protein: CSACPSGETQYF; CDR3 DNA: TGCAGTGCGTGTCCAAGCGGGGAGACCCAGTACTTC
J gene: TRBJ1-2; clone size: few; D gene: TRBD1; V gene: TRBV20-1; CDR3 protein: CSARLQGSYGYTF; CDR3 DNA: TGCAGTGCTAGGTTACAGGGGTCCTATGGCTACACCTTC
J gene: TRBJ2-1; clone size: .; D gene: TRBD1; V gene: TRBV14; CDR3 protein: CASSQDAPWDSYNEQFF; CDR3 DNA: TGTGCCAGCAGCCAAGACGCCCCGTGGGACAGCTACAATGAGCAGTTCTTC
J gene: TRBJ2-5; clone size: few; D gene: TRBD1; V gene: TRBV28; CDR3 protein: CASQNLRDRGEETQYF; CDR3 DNA: TGTGCCAGCCAAAACCTACGGGACAGGGGTGAAGAGACCCAGTACTTC
J gene: TRBJ2-1; clone size: few; D gene: TRBD1; V gene: TRBV29-1; CDR3 protein: CSAIGQDRYYNEQFF; CDR3 DNA: TGCAGCGCTATTGGACAGGACCGTTACTACAATGAGCAGTTCTTC
J gene: TRBJ2-6; clone size: .; D gene: .; V gene: TRBV19; CDR3 protein: CASGPSGSGANVLTF; CDR3 DNA: TGTGCCAGTGGTCCCTCAGGGTCAGGGGCCAACGTCCTGACTTTC
J gene: TRBJ1-1; clone size: few; D gene: .; V gene: TRBV25-1; CDR3 protein: CASSELGNTEAFF; CDR3 DNA: TGTGCCAGCAGTGAATTGGGGAACACTGAAGCTTTCTTT
J gene: TRBJ1-6; clone size: .; D gene: .; V gene: TRBV20-1; CDR3 protein: CSARSKAWFNSPLHF; CDR3 DNA: TGCAGTGCTAGATCCAAGGCTTGGTTCAATTCACCCCTCCACTTT
J gene: TRBJ2-7; clone size: .; D gene: .; V gene: TRBV20-1; CDR3 protein: CSARGHPGRAYEQYF; CDR3 DNA: TGCAGTGCTAGAGGCCACCCGGGTAGGGCCTACGAGCAGTACTTC
J gene: TRBJ1-4; clone size: .; D gene: .; V gene: TRBV7-9; CDR3 protein: CASSFSDGQNEKLFF; CDR3 DNA: TGTGCCAGCAGCTTTTCGGACGGACAGAATGAAAAACTGTTTTTT
J gene: TRBJ2-7; clone size: many; D gene: .; V gene: TRBV12-3/TRBV12-4; CDR3 protein: CASSLGGPYEQYF; CDR3 DNA: TGTGCCAGCAGCTTAGGGGGGCCCTACGAGCAGTACTTC
J gene: TRBJ1-1; clone size: .; D gene: TRBD1; V gene: TRBV20-1; CDR3 protein: CRAADRVAEAFF; CDR3 DNA: TGCAGAGCTGCAGACAGGGTCGCTGAAGCTTTCTTT
J gene: TRBJ2-2; clone size: few; D gene: .; V gene: TRBV14; CDR3 protein: CASSQDLRGWNAGELFF; CDR3 DNA: TGTGCCAGCAGCCAAGATTTGCGGGGCTGGAACGCCGGGGAGCTGTTTTTT
J gene: TRBJ2-6; clone size: many; D gene: .; V gene: TRBV7-2; CDR3 protein: CASSMWALTDPSGANVLTF; CDR3 DNA: TGTGCCAGCAGCATGTGGGCTTTAACTGACCCCTCTGGGGCCAACGTCCTGACTTTC
J gene: TRBJ1-5; clone size: .; D gene: .; V gene: TRBV7-8; CDR3 protein: CASSSDRAGHQPQHF; CDR3 DNA: TGTGCCAGCAGCTCGGATCGGGCAGGACATCAGCCCCAGCATTTT
J gene: TRBJ2-2; clone size: few; D gene: .; V gene: TRBV27; CDR3 protein: CASSSLAEPTGELFF; CDR3 DNA: TGTGCCAGCAGTTCTTTAGCGGAACCCACCGGGGAGCTGTTTTTT
J gene: TRBJ2-5; clone size: .; D gene: TRBD1; V gene: TRBV6-6; CDR3 protein: CASSYSDREETQYF; CDR3 DNA: TGTGCCAGCAGTTACTCCGACAGGGAAGAGACCCAGTACTTC
J gene: TRBJ2-3; clone size: few; D gene: .; V gene: TRBV14; CDR3 protein: CASSPVTDTDTQYF; CDR3 DNA: TGTGCCAGCAGCCCAGTGACAGATACAGATACGCAGTATTTT
J gene: TRBJ2-3; clone size: .; D gene: .; V gene: TRBV7-9; CDR3 protein: CASVQRGRKADTQYF; CDR3 DNA: TGTGCCAGCGTCCAACGGGGGCGAAAGGCAGATACGCAGTATTTT
J gene: TRBJ1-2; clone size: few; D gene: .; V gene: TRBV2; CDR3 protein: CASPGPYNYGYTF; CDR3 DNA: TGTGCCAGCCCCGGACCGTATAACTATGGCTACACCTTC
J gene: TRBJ2-1; clone size: .; D gene: TRBD2; V gene: TRBV28; CDR3 protein: CASSTPASGGVSSYNEQFF; CDR3 DNA: TGTGCCAGCAGTACCCCCGCTAGCGGGGGGGTTAGCTCCTACAATGAGCAGTTCTTC
J gene: TRBJ2-7; clone size: .; D gene: .; V gene: TRBV7-6; CDR3 protein: CASSFQGDSRTYEQYF; CDR3 DNA: TGTGCCAGCAGCTTCCAGGGGGACTCCCGGACCTACGAGCAGTACTTC
J gene: TRBJ2-1; clone size: .; D gene: .; V gene: TRBV9; CDR3 protein: CASGYRGGDGNEQFF; CDR3 DNA: TGTGCCAGCGGGTATAGGGGGGGGGACGGGAATGAGCAGTTCTTC
J gene: TRBJ2-3; clone size: many; D gene: TRBD2; V gene: TRBV6-6; CDR3 protein: CASSYSVGLAGGPADTQYF; CDR3 DNA: TGTGCCAGCAGTTACTCGGTGGGACTAGCGGGGGGGCCAGCAGATACGCAGTATTTT
J gene: TRBJ2-3; clone size: many; D gene: .; V gene: TRBV7-6; CDR3 protein: CASSADPPDTQYF; CDR3 DNA: TGTGCCAGCAGCGCCGACCCCCCAGATACGCAGTATTTT
J gene: TRBJ1-2; clone size: few; D gene: .; V gene: TRBV15; CDR3 protein: CATSRVGARVGYTF; CDR3 DNA: TGTGCCACCAGCAGAGTAGGGGCCAGGGTCGGCTACACCTTC
J gene: TRBJ2-1; clone size: .; D gene: TRBD2; V gene: TRBV6-6; CDR3 protein: CASSYSSPRLAGERNEQFF; CDR3 DNA: TGTGCCAGCAGTTACTCGAGTCCCCGACTAGCGGGGGAGCGCAATGAGCAGTTCTTC
J gene: TRBJ1-1; clone size: few; D gene: TRBD1; V gene: TRBV25-1; CDR3 protein: CASSPRQGFF; CDR3 DNA: TGTGCCAGCAGTCCTCGACAGGGTTTCTTT
J gene: TRBJ1-2; clone size: .; D gene: .; V gene: TRBV10-3; CDR3 protein: CAISEPGSDRTYGYTF; CDR3 DNA: TGTGCCATCAGTGAGCCCGGTAGTGACCGGACCTATGGCTACACCTTC
J gene: TRBJ1-4; clone size: .; D gene: TRBD1; V gene: TRBV7-6; CDR3 protein: CASSPQGQALGEKLFF; CDR3 DNA: TGTGCCAGCAGCCCTCAAGGACAGGCCCTTGGTGAAAAACTGTTTTTT
J gene: TRBJ2-1; clone size: few; D gene: TRBD2; V gene: TRBV11-3; CDR3 protein: CASSLASGGYEQFF; CDR3 DNA: TGTGCCAGCAGCTTAGCTAGCGGGGGGTATGAGCAGTTCTTC
J gene: TRBJ1-4; clone size: .; D gene: TRBD1; V gene: TRBV19; CDR3 protein: CASSIDTLAGQDNEKLFF; CDR3 DNA: TGTGCCAGTAGTATCGACACTCTGGCTGGACAGGATAATGAAAAACTGTTTTTT
J gene: TRBJ2-2; clone size: once; D gene: .; V gene: TRBV6-5; CDR3 protein: CASSYGAGATEELFF; CDR3 DNA: TGTGCCAGCAGTTACGGCGCGGGGGCGACCGAGGAGCTGTTTTTT
J gene: TRBJ2-3; clone size: many; D gene: .; V gene: TRBV5-4; CDR3 protein: CASSFHGLGPDTQYF; CDR3 DNA: TGTGCCAGCAGCTTTCACGGGCTGGGCCCAGATACGCAGTATTTT
J gene: TRBJ1-6; clone size: .; D gene: .; V gene: TRBV28; CDR3 protein: CASSFPGNSPLHF; CDR3 DNA: TGTGCCAGCAGTTTCCCCGGGAATTCACCCCTCCACTTT